These T cell receptor beta chains were read from a single sample in a study of blood T cell repertoires in COVID-19. Assay: immunoSEQ multiplex PCR; the TCRdb copy retains only in-frame clones and omits some. The data contain fewer than 500,000 clones, around 89% of them singletons. The sequencing sample was made of peripheral blood. The receptors were gathered from a woman aged 25 to 39 with acute or convalescent COVID-19. The CDR3 runs from the conserved cysteine through the conserved F or W. The D gene is left open where the match is weak. Size values are once, few and many counts, or a class for expanded clones, and some rows have none.

v_call	clone_size	d_call	j_call	cdr3_nt	cdr3_aa
TRBV7-8	NA	NA	TRBJ2-7	TGTGCCAGCAGCTTACGTAGCAGGGGCGGAGTCTACGAGCAGTACTTC	CASSLRSRGGVYEQYF
TRBV19	once	NA	TRBJ1-2	TGTGCCAGTAGTGCTACTACAGGGCTAGACTATGGCTACACCTTC	CASSATTGLDYGYTF
TRBV2	NA	TRBD1	TRBJ2-7	TGTGCCAGCAGCGCGGGACAGGTTGGGGGAGAGCAGTACTTC	CASSAGQVGGEQYF
TRBV29-1	NA	NA	TRBJ2-3	TGCAGCGTTGAGCGCGCGTCAGATACGCAGTATTTT	CSVERASDTQYF
TRBV7-9	NA	TRBD1	TRBJ1-2	TGTGCCAGCAGCTCATTGACAGGGATCTATGGCTACACCTTC	CASSSLTGIYGYTF
TRBV4-1	NA	TRBD1	TRBJ2-7	TGCGCCAGCAGCCAGATTCAGGGGGCTCCCTCCGAGCAGTACTTC	CASSQIQGAPSEQYF
TRBV11-2	once	NA	TRBJ1-2	TGTGCCAGCAGCTTAGATTGGGGAGACTCCTTTAACTATGGCTACACCTTC	CASSLDWGDSFNYGYTF
TRBV5-4	NA	TRBD2	TRBJ2-7	TGTGCCAGCAGCTTCGGGGGGGCCGAGCAGTACTTC	CASSFGGAEQYF
TRBV15	once	NA	TRBJ1-6	TGTGCCACCAGCAGTCACGGGAGCTCCTATAATTCACCCCTCCACTTT	CATSSHGSSYNSPLHF
TRBV4-1	NA	TRBD1	TRBJ2-7	TGCGCCAGCAGCCTTCAGGAGGACAGGGCTGGTCACGAGCAGTACTTC	CASSLQEDRAGHEQYF
TRBV27	NA	NA	TRBJ2-1	TGTGCCAGCAGTCCCGGATCCTATGCGGTTGATGAGCAGTTCTTC	CASSPGSYAVDEQFF
TRBV9	NA	TRBD2	TRBJ2-5	TGTGCCAGCAGCGAGAGCGGGGGGGCCGGAGAGACCCAGTACTTC	CASSESGGAGETQYF
TRBV30	NA	NA	TRBJ1-6	TGTGCCTGGAGTCCCTTTAGGGGGGGGCGAGGTTCACCCCTCCACTTT	CAWSPFRGGRGSPLHF
TRBV6-6	NA	TRBD1	TRBJ2-7	TGTGCCAGCACGACAGGGAGAGCATCCGAGCAGTACTTC	CASTTGRASEQYF
TRBV30	NA	TRBD1	TRBJ2-2	TGTGCCTGGAGTATCTTCCCGGACAGGGTGGCGAACACCGGGGAGCTGTTTTTT	CAWSIFPDRVANTGELFF
TRBV5-1	NA	TRBD1	TRBJ2-5	TGCGCCAGCTACCAGACGGGACAGGGGCGGGAGACCCAGTACTTC	CASYQTGQGRETQYF
TRBV10-2	NA	NA	TRBJ2-3	TGCGCCAGCAGTGAGTCCGCGGCTACATTTTCCCTATATACGCAGTATTTT	CASSESAATFSLYTQYF
TRBV30	NA	TRBD1	TRBJ2-2	TGTGCCTGGAGTAGGTCAGGGGGCCGGGAGCTGTTTTTT	CAWSRSGGRELFF
TRBV4-1	NA	NA	TRBJ2-6	TGCGCCAGCACTGCGGGCTCTGGGGCCAACGTCCTGACTTTC	CASTAGSGANVLTF
TRBV27	once	NA	TRBJ1-4	TGTGCCAGCAGTCTAGCGATAGGGGATCCTAATGAAAAACTGTTTTTT	CASSLAIGDPNEKLFF
TRBV2	once	TRBD2	TRBJ2-2	TGTGCCAGCAGTGAAGTAGCGGGTACCGGGGAGCTGTTTTTT	CASSEVAGTGELFF
TRBV3-1/TRBV3-2	NA	NA	TRBJ2-3	TGTGCCAGCAGCCAAGATCAGCTTGGAGGCGGAGATACGCAGTATTTT	CASSQDQLGGGDTQYF
TRBV12-3/TRBV12-4	NA	NA	TRBJ1-6	TGTGCCAGCACCCCCGGGGGGTACTCACCCCTCCACTTT	CASTPGGYSPLHF
TRBV19	once	TRBD1	TRBJ2-2	TGTGCCAGTAGGGATACAGGGGTAAACACCGGGGAGCTGTTTTTT	CASRDTGVNTGELFF
TRBV19	NA	NA	TRBJ1-2	TGTGCCAGTAGTGACAGGAGCCACTATGGCTACACCTTC	CASSDRSHYGYTF
TRBV5-1	NA	NA	TRBJ2-7	TGCGCCAGCAGCTTGGGTATAACAGGGTGGGACGAGCAGTACTTC	CASSLGITGWDEQYF
TRBV7-3	NA	NA	TRBJ2-1	TGTGCCAGCAGCGCGACAGCCCACTCCTACAATGAGCAGTTCTTC	CASSATAHSYNEQFF
TRBV7-9	NA	TRBD1	TRBJ1-1	TGTGCCAGCAGCTCATCGACAGGGGTGAACACTGAAGCTTTCTTT	CASSSSTGVNTEAFF
TRBV9	NA	NA	TRBJ2-5	TGTGCCAGCAGCGTAGAGGGGTTACAAGAGACCCAGTACTTC	CASSVEGLQETQYF
TRBV11-2	NA	NA	TRBJ1-2	TGTGCCAGCAGCTTAGGCGGGGAGGACTATGGCTACACCTTC	CASSLGGEDYGYTF
TRBV5-6	few	NA	TRBJ1-2	TGTGCCAGCAGCTTGGGCCAGGGGATGGACTATGGCTACACCTTC	CASSLGQGMDYGYTF
TRBV9	few	TRBD1	TRBJ1-4	TGTGCCAGCAGCCCCAGGAGTCAGGACAGGGCTCAGTTTTTT	CASSPRSQDRAQFF
TRBV5-6	NA	TRBD1	TRBJ2-7	TGTGCCAGCAGCTACAGGGGGCGGCGGACTACCGAGCAGTACTTC	CASSYRGRRTTEQYF
TRBV5-1	NA	NA	TRBJ2-3	TGCGCCAGCAGCTTGGCGGATAGCTTACACACAGATACGCAGTATTTT	CASSLADSLHTDTQYF
TRBV11-3	NA	NA	TRBJ2-5	TGTGCCAGCAGCTTGCTGACAGGAGAGACCCAGTACTTC	CASSLLTGETQYF
TRBV12-3/TRBV12-4	NA	NA	TRBJ1-1	TGTGCCAGCATACAGGGTGGGACTGAAGCTTTCTTT	CASIQGGTEAFF